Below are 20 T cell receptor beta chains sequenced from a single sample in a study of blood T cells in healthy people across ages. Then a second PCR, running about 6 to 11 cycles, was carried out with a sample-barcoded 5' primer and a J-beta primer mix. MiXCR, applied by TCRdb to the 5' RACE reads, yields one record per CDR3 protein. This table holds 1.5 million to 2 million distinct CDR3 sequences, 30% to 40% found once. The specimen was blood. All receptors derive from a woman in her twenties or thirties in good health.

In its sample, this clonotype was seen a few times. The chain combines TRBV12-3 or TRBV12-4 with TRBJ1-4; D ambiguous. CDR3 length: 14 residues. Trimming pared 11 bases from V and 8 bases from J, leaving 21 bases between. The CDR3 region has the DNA TGTGCCGCATCCCCCGGGCCAATGGAAGAAAAACTGTTTTTT. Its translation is CAASPGPMEEKLFF.

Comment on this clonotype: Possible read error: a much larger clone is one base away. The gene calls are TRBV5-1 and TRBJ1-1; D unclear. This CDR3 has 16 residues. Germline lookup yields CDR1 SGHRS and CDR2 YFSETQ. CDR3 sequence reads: CASSLDGIGGNAEAFF. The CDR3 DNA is TGCGCCAGCAGCCTGGATGGGATCGGAGGGAACGCTGAAGCTTTCTTT.

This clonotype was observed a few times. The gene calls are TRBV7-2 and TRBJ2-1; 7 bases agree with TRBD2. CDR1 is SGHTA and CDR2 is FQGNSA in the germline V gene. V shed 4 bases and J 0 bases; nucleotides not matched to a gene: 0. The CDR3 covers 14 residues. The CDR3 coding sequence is TGTGCCAGCAGCTGGGACTACTCCTACAATGAGCAGTTCTTC. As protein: CASSWDYSYNEQFF.

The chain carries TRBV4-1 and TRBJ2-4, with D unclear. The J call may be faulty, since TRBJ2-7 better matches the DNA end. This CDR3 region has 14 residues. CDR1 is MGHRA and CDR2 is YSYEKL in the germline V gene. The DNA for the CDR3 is TGCGCCAGCAGCCCGCAGGACCTTCCCTACGAGCAGTACTTC. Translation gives CASSPQDLPYEQYF.

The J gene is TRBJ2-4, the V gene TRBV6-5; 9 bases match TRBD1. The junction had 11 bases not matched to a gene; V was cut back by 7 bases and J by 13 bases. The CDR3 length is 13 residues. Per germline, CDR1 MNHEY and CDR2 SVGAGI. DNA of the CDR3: TGTGCCAGCAAGGACAGGGGACGGTGGGAGCAGTACTTC. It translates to CASKDRGRWEQYF.

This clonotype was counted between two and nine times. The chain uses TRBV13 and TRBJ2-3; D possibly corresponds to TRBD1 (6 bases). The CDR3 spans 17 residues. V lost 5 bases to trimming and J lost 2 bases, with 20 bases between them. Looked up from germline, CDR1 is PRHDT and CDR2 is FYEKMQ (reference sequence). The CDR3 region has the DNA TGTGCCAGCAGCCCCCCTCCTTGGACAGAAATCACAGATACGCAGTATTTT. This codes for CASSPPPWTEITDTQYF.

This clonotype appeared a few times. The CDR3 spells CAISESRTGQNYGYTF. The CDR3, as DNA: TGTGCCATCAGTGAGTCGAGGACAGGACAAAACTATGGCTACACCTTC. The genes are TRBV10-3 and TRBJ1-2; TRBD1 matches at 7 bases. Germline-derived CDR1 and CDR2 are ENHRY and SYGVKD. The CDR3 covers 16 residues. V lost 0 bases and J lost 2; bases outside the gene matches: 6.

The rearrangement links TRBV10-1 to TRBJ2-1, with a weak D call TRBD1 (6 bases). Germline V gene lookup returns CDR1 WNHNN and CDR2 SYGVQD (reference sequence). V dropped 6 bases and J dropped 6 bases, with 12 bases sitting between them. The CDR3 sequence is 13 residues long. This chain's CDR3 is CASRAGTSNEQFF. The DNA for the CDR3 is TGCGCCAGCAGGGCCGGGACAAGCAATGAGCAGTTCTTC.

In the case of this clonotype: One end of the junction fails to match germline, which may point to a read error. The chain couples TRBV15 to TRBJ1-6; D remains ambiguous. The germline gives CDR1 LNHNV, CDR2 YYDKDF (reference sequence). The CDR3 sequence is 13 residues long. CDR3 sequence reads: CATSRDEESPPHF. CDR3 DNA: TGTGCCACCAGCAGAGATGAAGAGTCACCCCCCCACTTT. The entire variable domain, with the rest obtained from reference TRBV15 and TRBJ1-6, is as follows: DAMVIQNPRYQVTQFGKPVTLSCSQTLNHNVMYWYQQKSSQAPKLLFHYYDKDFNNEADTPDNFQSRRPNTSFCFLDIRSPGLGDTAMYLCATSRDEESPPHFGNGTRLTVT.

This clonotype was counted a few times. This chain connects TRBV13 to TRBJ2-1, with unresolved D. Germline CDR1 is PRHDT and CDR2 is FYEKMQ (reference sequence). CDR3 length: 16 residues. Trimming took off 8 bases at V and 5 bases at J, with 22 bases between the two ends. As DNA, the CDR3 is TGTGCCAGCGGAGATAAGAGAACCACATCTGACAATGAGCAGTTCTTC. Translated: CASGDKRTTSDNEQFF.

The CDR3 DNA is TGTGCCAGCAGCGCGGGCCCGGGGAACATTCAGTACTTC. Residues: CASSAGPGNIQYF. This chain links TRBV3-1 with TRBJ2-4, with a tentative D call TRBD2 (5 bases). The length of the CDR3 is 13 residues. CDR1 and CDR2 from the germline V gene are LGHDT and YNNKEL (reference sequence). Trimming cost V 5 bases and J 7 bases, with 12 bases left between them.

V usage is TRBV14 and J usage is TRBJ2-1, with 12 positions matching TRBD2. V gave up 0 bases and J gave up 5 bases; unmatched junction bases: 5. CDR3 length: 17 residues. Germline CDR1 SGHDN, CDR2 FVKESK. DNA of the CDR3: TGTGCCAGCAGCCAAGATGGGGGACTAGCGGGTAACAATGAGCAGTTCTTC. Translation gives CASSQDGGLAGNNEQFF.

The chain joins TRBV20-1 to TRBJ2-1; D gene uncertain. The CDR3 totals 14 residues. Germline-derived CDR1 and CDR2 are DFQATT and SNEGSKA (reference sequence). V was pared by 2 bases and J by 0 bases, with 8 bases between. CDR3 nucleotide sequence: TGCAGTGCTAGACCCGAGAGCTCCTACAATGAGCAGTTCTTC. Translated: CSARPESSYNEQFF.

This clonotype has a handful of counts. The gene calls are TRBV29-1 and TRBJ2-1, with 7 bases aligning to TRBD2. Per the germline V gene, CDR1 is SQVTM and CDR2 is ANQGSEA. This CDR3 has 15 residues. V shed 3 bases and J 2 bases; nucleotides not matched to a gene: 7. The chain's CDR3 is CSVDQGRAAYNEQFF. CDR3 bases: TGCAGCGTTGATCAAGGGAGGGCCGCCTACAATGAGCAGTTCTTC.

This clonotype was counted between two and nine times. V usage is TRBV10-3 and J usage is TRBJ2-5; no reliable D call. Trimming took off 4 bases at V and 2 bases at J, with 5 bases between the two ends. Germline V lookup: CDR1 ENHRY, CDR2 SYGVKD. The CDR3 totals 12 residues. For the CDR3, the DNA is TGTGCCATCAGTGGCGTGCAAGAGACCCAGTACTTC. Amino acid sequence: CAISGVQETQYF.

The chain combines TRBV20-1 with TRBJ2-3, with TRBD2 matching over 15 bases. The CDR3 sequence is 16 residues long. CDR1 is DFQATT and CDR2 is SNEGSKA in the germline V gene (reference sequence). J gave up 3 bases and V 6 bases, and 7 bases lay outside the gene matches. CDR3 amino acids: CSAKGTSGGRTDTQYF. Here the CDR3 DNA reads TGCAGTGCCAAGGGGACTAGCGGGGGGAGGACAGATACGCAGTATTTT.

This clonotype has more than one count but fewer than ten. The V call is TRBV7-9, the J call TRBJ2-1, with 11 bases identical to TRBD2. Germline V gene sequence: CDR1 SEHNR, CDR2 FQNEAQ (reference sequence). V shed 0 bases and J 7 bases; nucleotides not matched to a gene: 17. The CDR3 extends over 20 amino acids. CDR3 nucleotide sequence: TGTGCCAGCAGCTTAGCATTCTTACTAGCGGGAGACGTGGGCGGGAATGAGCAGTTCTTC. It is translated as CASSLAFLLAGDVGGNEQFF.

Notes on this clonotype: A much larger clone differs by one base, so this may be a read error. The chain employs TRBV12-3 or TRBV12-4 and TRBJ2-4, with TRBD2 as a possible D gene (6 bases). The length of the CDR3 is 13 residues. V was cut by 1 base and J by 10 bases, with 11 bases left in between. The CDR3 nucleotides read TGTGCCAGCAGTTTAGACGGGAGTATGATTCAGTACTTC. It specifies CASSLDGSMIQYF.

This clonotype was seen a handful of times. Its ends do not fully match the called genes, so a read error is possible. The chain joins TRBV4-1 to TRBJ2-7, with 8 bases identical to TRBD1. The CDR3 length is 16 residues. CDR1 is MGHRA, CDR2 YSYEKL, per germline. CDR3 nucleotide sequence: TGCGCCGGCAGCCAAGGAGTAATCCAGGGGGCAGAGGAGCAGTACTTC. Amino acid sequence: CAGSQGVIQGAEEQYF.

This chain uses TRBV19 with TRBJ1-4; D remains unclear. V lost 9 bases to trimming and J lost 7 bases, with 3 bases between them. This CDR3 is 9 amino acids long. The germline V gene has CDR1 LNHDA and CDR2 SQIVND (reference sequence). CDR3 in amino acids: CASLEKLFF. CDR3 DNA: TGTGCCAGCCTTGAAAAACTGTTTTTT. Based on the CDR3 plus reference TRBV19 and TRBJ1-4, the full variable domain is DGGITQSPKYLFRKEGQNVTLSCEQNLNHDAMYWYRQDPGQGLRLIYYSQIVNDFQKGDIAEGYSVSREKKESFPLTVTSAQKNPTAFYLCASLEKLFFGSGTQLSVL.